These 8 T cell receptor beta chains came from one sample sequenced in a study of identical twins (dated by TCRdb to about 2016). Library preparation used 5' RACE. Data came from an Illumina HiSeq 2000. The public sequencing data were trimmed at Q25 with fastp and processed into clonotypes with MiXCR by TCRdb, which kept only in-frame beta chains. Each entry merges the rows of one CDR3 protein and shows their most common DNA and genes. This sample holds 400,000 to 550,000 distinct CDR3 sequences; about 24% were observed only once. The ten largest clonotypes hold 2.5% to 3.5% of the sample. These records were also assigned to another study, of T cells expressing NK-cell markers.

Sequencing input: CD4+ T cells sorted from blood. These TCRs come from a woman aged 18-29 years in good health.

The sample holds a few counts of this clonotype. The V and J genes are TRBV10-3 and TRBJ2-2; TRBD1 agrees at 8 bases. This CDR3 is 14 amino acids long. The germline CDR1 and CDR2 sequences are ENHRY and SYGVKD. J was trimmed by 4 bases and V by 6 bases; bases with no gene match: 4. Written as DNA, the CDR3 is TGTGCCATCAGATTAGACAGGGGCACCGGGGAGCTGTTTTTT. It codes for CAIRLDRGTGELFF.

The chain carries TRBV27 and TRBJ2-3; no clear D. CDR3 length equals 19 residues. The germline V and J ends were trimmed by 3 bases and 0 bases, with 22 bases remaining between them. The germline CDR1 and CDR2 sequences are MNHEY and SMNVEV (reference sequence). CDR3: CASSFKLNQIPTSTDTQYF. CDR3 coding DNA: TGTGCCAGCAGTTTTAAGCTTAACCAAATACCAACTAGCACAGATACGCAGTATTTT.

This clonotype was counted between two and nine times. V usage is TRBV7-7 and J usage is TRBJ2-3; 8 nucleotides align to TRBD2. V dropped 6 bases and J dropped 1; count of bases not matched to a gene: 6. The germline V gene has CDR1 SSHAT and CDR2 FNYEAQ (reference sequence). This CDR3 is 15 amino acids long. As DNA, the CDR3 is TGTGCCAGCAGACCCATAGCGGGACGCACAGATACGCAGTATTTT. Translated, it gives CASRPIAGRTDTQYF.

This chain joins TRBV5-1 and TRBJ2-1; a weak D match, TRBD2 (6 bases). The germline V gene encodes CDR1 SGHRS and CDR2 YFSETQ. The CDR3 extends over 14 amino acids. V gave up 5 bases and J gave up 3 bases, with 12 bases separating them. Here the CDR3 DNA reads TGCGCCAGCAGTGTTAGCGGTCTCTACAATGAGCAGTTCTTC. Translation: CASSVSGLYNEQFF.

Of note for this clonotype: A single base separates this from a much larger clone, so it may be a read error. The genes are TRBV20-1 and TRBJ2-1; tentative D call: TRBD1 (5 bases). V lost 4 bases to trimming and J lost 5 bases, with 6 bases between them. This CDR3 comprises 11 residues. In germline, CDR1 is DFQATT, CDR2 SNEGSKA (reference sequence). The CDR3 DNA follows: TGCAGTGCTAACAGGCACAATGAGCAGTTCTTC. Its translation: CSANRHNEQFF.

The CDR3 nucleotides are TGTGCCAGCAGCCAAGACGGGACATCCTACAATGAGCAGTTCTTC. This encodes CASSQDGTSYNEQFF. The V and J genes are TRBV3-1 and TRBJ2-1; the D gene is possibly TRBD1 (6 bases). Germline CDR1 and CDR2: LGHDT and YNNKEL (reference sequence). This CDR3 spans 15 amino acids. V lost 0 bases to trimming and J lost 1 base, with 7 bases between them.

A few counts support this clonotype. V usage is TRBV5-1 and J usage is TRBJ1-6, with 7 positions matching TRBD1. The germline CDR1 and CDR2 sequences are SGHRS and YFSETQ. The V segment lost 3 bases and the J segment 9 bases; nucleotides outside the gene matches: 12. The CDR3 consists of 16 residues. The CDR3 protein is CASSSYRQGSGSPLHF. The CDR3 DNA reads as TGCGCCAGCAGCTCCTATCGACAGGGTAGTGGTTCACCCCTCCACTTT. The entire variable domain, with the rest obtained from reference TRBV5-1 and TRBJ1-6, is as follows: KAGVTQTPRYLIKTRGQQVTLSCSPISGHRSVSWYQQTPGQGLQFLFEYFSETQRNKGNFPGRFSGRQFSNSRSEMNVSTLELGDSALYLCASSSYRQGSGSPLHFGNGTRLTVT.

This clonotype was observed a handful of times. The rearrangement joins TRBV10-3 to TRBJ2-6; D uncertain. The CDR3 covers 15 residues. Trimming took off 0 bases at V and 2 bases at J, with 5 bases between the two ends. CDR1 ENHRY and CDR2 SYGVKD come from the germline V gene. Here the CDR3 reads CAISESPTGANVLTF. The CDR3 bases are TGTGCCATCAGTGAGTCACCTACTGGGGCCAACGTCCTGACTTTC.